These 27 T cell receptor beta chains came from one sample sequenced in a study of blood T cell repertoires in COVID-19. Measured with immunoSEQ multiplex PCR; TCRdb has only the in-frame clones, and not every one. The sample has 250,000 to 350,000 clones; around 90% are singletons. The sequenced material came from peripheral blood. The receptors stem from a woman aged 45-60 years who had recovered from COVID-19.

The chain recombines TRBV5-1 with TRBJ1-1; D is uncertain. This CDR3 spans 13 amino acids. The germline V and J ends were trimmed by 4 bases and 4 bases, with 11 bases remaining between them. Germline lookup yields CDR1 SGHRS and CDR2 YFSETQ. CDR3 bases: TGCGCCAGCAGCCCTCCGGGTGTCACTGAAGCTTTCTTT. Translation gives CASSPPGVTEAFF.

The rearrangement joins TRBV7-9 to TRBJ2-1; 16 bases map to TRBD2. After removal of 5 bases from V and 8 bases from J, the junction contained 12 bases not matched to a gene. The germline V gene has CDR1 SEHNR and CDR2 FQNEAQ (reference sequence). The CDR3 spans 18 residues. CDR3 sequence: CASSLGTSGGAFPDEQFF. The CDR3 coding sequence is TGTGCCAGCAGCCTCGGGACTAGCGGGGGGGCCTTTCCCGATGAGCAGTTCTTC. Together with reference TRBV7-9 and TRBJ2-1, the CDR3 gives the full variable domain: DTGVSQNPRHKITKRGQNVTFRCDPISEHNRLYWYRQTLGQGPEFLTYFQNEAQLEKSRLLSDRFSAERPKGSFSTLEIQRTEQGDSAMYLCASSLGTSGGAFPDEQFFGPGTRLTVL.

The genes are TRBV11-2 and TRBJ1-4, with TRBD1 as a possible D gene (6 bases). The length of the CDR3 is 14 residues. The germline gives CDR1 SGHAT, CDR2 FQNNGV. V was clipped by 3 bases and J by 3 bases, with 8 bases between them. CDR3 sequence: CASSLGTPNEKLFF. For the CDR3, the DNA is TGTGCCAGCAGCTTGGGGACACCTAATGAAAAACTGTTTTTT.

The chain uses TRBV18 and TRBJ1-1; a weak D match, TRBD1 (6 bases). The CDR3 has 16 amino acids. V lost 6 bases and J lost 1, with 18 bases in between. CDR1 and CDR2 (germline): KGHSH, LQKENI. The CDR3 region is CASSDLPLGANTEAFF. The CDR3 nucleotides are TGTGCCAGCTCTGATCTACCCCTGGGGGCGAACACTGAAGCTTTCTTT. The full variable domain, completed using reference TRBV18 and TRBJ1-1, is NAGVMQNPRHLVRRRGQEARLRCSPMKGHSHVYWYRQLPEEGLKFMVYLQKENIIDESGMPKERFSAEFPKEGPSILRIQQVVRGDSAAYFCASSDLPLGANTEAFFGQGTRLTVV.

In this sample, this clone turned up once. V and J are TRBV5-4 and TRBJ1-2; no reliable D call. Germline V gene data show CDR1 as SGHNT and CDR2 as YYREEE (reference sequence). Between the trimmed V and J ends, which lost 0 bases and 3 bases, there was a span of 12 bases. This CDR3 comprises 15 residues. CDR3 in DNA: TGTGCCAGCAGCTTGGCCGCGGATACCGACTATGGCTACACCTTC. Its translation: CASSLAADTDYGYTF.

This clone was seen more than once but under ten times. The rearrangement links TRBV30 to TRBJ2-7; 10 bases line up with TRBD1. CDR3 length equals 17 residues. Germline CDR1 reads GTSNPN; CDR2 reads SVGIG (reference sequence). V was pared by 0 bases and J by 0 bases, with 8 bases of the junction left unmatched. CDR3 nucleotides: TGTGCCTGGAGTGTGAAACCGGGACAGGGGAGCTCCTACGAGCAGTACTTC. Its translation: CAWSVKPGQGSSYEQYF.

The chain has TRBV21-1 and TRBJ2-1; the table's D call of TRBD2 was not tested on the DNA. TRBV21-1 is a pseudogene. The CDR3 runs to 14 residues. The CDR3 region has the DNA TGTGCCAGTCGGTCGGGCGGGATTTACAATGAGCAGTTCTTC. Translation: CASRSGGIYNEQFF.

The count of this clone is one. The chain uses TRBV7-3 and TRBJ2-7, with 13 bases matching TRBD2. Germline V gene lookup returns CDR1 SGHTA and CDR2 FQGTGA. The CDR3 is 16 amino acids. Trimming at V came to 5 bases and at J to 10 bases, leaving 14 bases not matched to a gene. The CDR3 reads CASSLETGTSGAPQYF. The CDR3 DNA sequence: TGTGCCAGCAGCCTCGAGACCGGGACTAGCGGGGCCCCTCAGTACTTC.

The chain joins TRBV5-5 to TRBJ1-3; D gene unclear. The V end was cut by 0 bases, the J end by 0 bases, with 7 bases between. Germline V gene lookup returns CDR1 SGHKS and CDR2 YYEKEE (reference sequence). This CDR3 has 15 amino acids. The chain's CDR3 is CASSLVPFSGNTIYF. The CDR3 DNA follows: TGTGCCAGCAGCTTGGTTCCCTTCTCTGGAAACACCATATATTTT.

J is TRBJ1-1 and V is TRBV5-1; unclear D gene. V was cut by 0 bases and J by 3 bases, with 3 bases left in between. The CDR3 loop spans 12 amino acids. Germline values: CDR1 SGHRS, CDR2 YFSETQ. CDR3: CASSLGDTEAFF. CDR3 nucleotide sequence: TGCGCCAGCAGCTTGGGCGACACTGAAGCTTTCTTT.

The chain links TRBV6-1 to TRBJ1-1; 7 nucleotides align to TRBD1. J gave up 4 bases and V 4 bases, and 6 bases lay outside the gene matches. Germline values: CDR1 MNHNS, CDR2 SASEGT. This CDR3 spans 14 amino acids. CDR3: CASSVGDRVTEAFF. DNA for the CDR3: TGTGCCAGCAGTGTGGGAGACAGGGTCACTGAAGCTTTCTTT.

V and J are TRBV15 and TRBJ1-1; D ambiguous. Per germline, CDR1 LNHNV and CDR2 YYDKDF (reference sequence). This CDR3 is built from 13 residues. V was shortened by 5 bases and J by 1 base, with 8 bases between the two germline ends. The CDR3 here is CATSPHRNTEAFF. In nucleotides, the CDR3 is TGTGCCACCAGCCCACACAGGAACACTGAAGCTTTCTTT. Supplemented by reference TRBV15 and TRBJ1-1, the full variable domain reads DAMVIQNPRYQVTQFGKPVTLSCSQTLNHNVMYWYQQKSSQAPKLLFHYYDKDFNNEADTPDNFQSRRPNTSFCFLDIRSPGLGDTAMYLCATSPHRNTEAFFGQGTRLTVV.

For this clone: Other DNA sequences in this specimen translate into the identical CDR3. V and J are TRBV19 and TRBJ2-1; 7 bases map to TRBD2. J lost 0 bases, V lost 1 base, and 0 bases had no gene match. CDR1 is LNHDA, CDR2 SQIVND, per germline (reference sequence). The CDR3 runs to 15 residues. The DNA for the CDR3 is TGTGCCAGTAGTATAGTAGCGGGCTCCTACAATGAGCAGTTCTTC. This sequence encodes CASSIVAGSYNEQFF.

The chain combines TRBV5-1 with TRBJ1-1; a weak D match, TRBD1 (5 bases). The CDR3 extends over 14 amino acids. CDR1 SGHRS and CDR2 YFSETQ come from the germline V gene. V was trimmed by 4 bases and J by 2 bases, leaving 12 bases between them. The CDR3 protein is CASSGGVLNTEAFF. CDR3 DNA sequence: TGCGCCAGCAGCGGAGGGGTACTAAACACTGAAGCTTTCTTT.

The chain combines TRBV7-8 with TRBJ2-5; D possibly corresponds to TRBD1 (5 bases). CDR1 and CDR2 from the germline V gene are SGHVS and FQNEAQ. The length of the CDR3 is 16 residues. The V end lost 5 bases, the J end lost 1 base, and 17 bases lay between the germline ends. The CDR3 sequence: CASSPRLGRGQETQYF. Here the CDR3 DNA reads TGTGCCAGCAGCCCCCGTCTTGGAAGGGGCCAAGAGACCCAGTACTTC.

This chain joins TRBV4-3 and TRBJ2-5; 7 bases align to TRBD2. The CDR3 has 15 amino acids. CDR1 and CDR2 (germline): LGHNA, YSLEER. Losses at the gene ends were 3 bases for V and 3 bases for J; bases not matched to a gene: 7. For the CDR3, the DNA is TGCGCCAGCAGCCAGGTGATAGCGGGTGAAGAGACCCAGTACTTC. The encoded protein is CASSQVIAGEETQYF.

The chain couples TRBV21-1 to TRBJ1-1; no DNA check was done on the table's D call, TRBD1. TRBV21-1 is classified as a pseudogene. The CDR3 has 18 residues. The CDR3 sequence: CASSRQKETGGPNTEAFF. The CDR3 bases are TGTGCCAGCAGCAGACAAAAGGAGACAGGGGGCCCGAACACTGAAGCTTTCTTT.

This clone appeared once. The chain couples TRBV7-3 to TRBJ2-7, with TRBD1 matching over 7 bases. CDR1 is SGHTA, CDR2 FQGTGA, per germline. Trimming at V came to 3 bases and at J to 2 bases, leaving 7 bases not matched to a gene. There are 15 residues in the CDR3. The CDR3 reads CASSLSGQPTYEQYF. CDR3 DNA sequence: TGTGCCAGCAGCTTGTCGGGACAGCCTACCTACGAGCAGTACTTC.

The chain joins TRBV7-8 to TRBJ1-2; D is unresolved. V lost 5 bases to trimming and J lost 8 bases, with 12 bases between them. The V gene's germline CDR1 is SGHVS and CDR2 FQNEAQ. The CDR3 totals 12 residues. The CDR3 region has the DNA TGTGCCAGCAGCCTGGGCCCGGGGGGCTACACCTTC. Amino acids: CASSLGPGGYTF.

The chain couples TRBV3-1 (or the pseudogene TRBV3-2) to TRBJ1-2; TRBD1 is a possible D gene (5 bases). Between the trimmed V and J ends, which lost 0 bases and 6 bases, there was a span of 11 bases. The CDR3 runs to 14 residues. CDR1 is LGHDT and CDR2 is YNNKEL in the germline V gene (reference sequence). The CDR3 DNA reads as TGTGCCAGCAGCCAAGATCCCAGGGTCGATGGCTACACCTTC. Protein: CASSQDPRVDGYTF.

V usage is TRBV19 and J usage is TRBJ1-5; 7 nucleotides line up with TRBD1. The ends lost 4 bases at V and 3 bases at J; junction bases unmatched: 3. This CDR3 comprises 14 residues. The germline CDR1 and CDR2 sequences are LNHDA and SQIVND (reference sequence). CDR3 in amino acids: CASSKTGVNQPQHF. CDR3 DNA: TGTGCCAGTAGTAAAACAGGGGTCAATCAGCCCCAGCATTTT.

This clone was picked up one time. The chain uses TRBV5-5 and TRBJ2-3, with D maybe TRBD2 (6 bases). V lost 4 bases and J lost 1, with 16 bases in between. Germline V gene lookup returns CDR1 SGHKS and CDR2 YYEKEE (reference sequence). The CDR3 has 16 amino acids. Here the CDR3 reads CASSLMASARTDTQYF. The CDR3 DNA is TGTGCCAGCAGCCTGATGGCTAGCGCCCGCACAGATACGCAGTATTTT. Complete variable domain (other parts from reference TRBV5-5 and TRBJ2-3): DAGVTQSPTHLIKTRGQQVTLRCSPISGHKSVSWYQQVLGQGPQFIFQYYEKEERGRGNFPDRFSARQFPNYSSELNVNALLLGDSALYLCASSLMASARTDTQYFGPGTRLTVL.

The chain couples TRBV29-1 to TRBJ2-4; 8 positions match TRBD2. Germline assignment: CDR1 SQVTM and CDR2 ANQGSEA. V was clipped by 4 bases and J by 0 bases; unmatched bases: 5. The CDR3 extends over 15 amino acids. The CDR3 region is CSVVFSGIAKNIQYF. The CDR3 DNA follows: TGCAGCGTTGTCTTTAGCGGGATAGCCAAAAACATTCAGTACTTC.

The J gene is TRBJ1-5, the V gene TRBV16; tentatively, D is TRBD1 (6 bases). V lost 2 bases, J lost 1 base, and 15 bases lay in between. The CDR3 is made up of 17 amino acids. Germline CDR1 is KGHSY and CDR2 is FQNENV. The chain's CDR3 is CASSQRTGHMSNQPQHF. CDR3 nucleotide sequence: TGTGCCAGCAGCCAACGTACAGGGCATATGAGCAATCAGCCCCAGCATTTT.

The CDR3 loop reads CSASQVVGNTIYF. The CDR3 bases are TGCAGTGCTAGTCAGGTAGTCGGAAACACCATATATTTT. The chain carries TRBV20-1 and TRBJ1-3; D is unresolved. The ends were cut back, 3 bases at V and 4 bases at J, with 10 bases in the middle. CDR3 length: 13 amino acids. Germline loops: CDR1 DFQATT, CDR2 SNEGSKA (reference sequence).

The CDR3: CASSRGGINYGYTF. CDR3 nucleotides: TGTGCCAGCAGTCGCGGGGGTATAAACTATGGCTACACCTTC. The gene calls are TRBV28 and TRBJ1-2, with D possibly TRBD1 on 5 matching bases. Looked up from germline, CDR1 is MDHEN and CDR2 is SYDVKM. V lost 5 bases and J lost 2, with 12 bases in between. CDR3 length: 14 residues.

The chain links TRBV30 to TRBJ2-6; 15 bases map to TRBD2. Per germline, CDR1 GTSNPN and CDR2 SVGIG (reference sequence). J was trimmed by 3 bases and V by 1 base; bases with no gene match: 4. The CDR3 spans 18 residues. CDR3 DNA sequence: TGTGCCTGGAGTGGGACTAGCGGGAGGGCAAATGGGGCCAACGTCCTGACTTTC. This gives the protein CAWSGTSGRANGANVLTF.